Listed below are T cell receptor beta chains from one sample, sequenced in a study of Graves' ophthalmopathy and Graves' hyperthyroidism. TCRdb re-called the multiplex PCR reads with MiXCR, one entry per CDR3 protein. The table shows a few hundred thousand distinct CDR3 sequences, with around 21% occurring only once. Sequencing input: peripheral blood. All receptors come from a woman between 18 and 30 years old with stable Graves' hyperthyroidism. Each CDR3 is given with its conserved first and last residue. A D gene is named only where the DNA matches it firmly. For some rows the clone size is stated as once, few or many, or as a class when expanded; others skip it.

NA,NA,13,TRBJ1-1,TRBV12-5,CASGLYGNTEAFF,TGTGCTAGTGGTTTGTACGGGAACACTGAAGCTTTCTTT
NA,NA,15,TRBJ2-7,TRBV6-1,CASTYRWDTNYEQYF,TGTGCCAGCACCTATAGATGGGACACTAATTACGAGCAGTACTTC
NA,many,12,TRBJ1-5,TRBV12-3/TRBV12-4,CASSYNNQPQHF,TGTGCCAGCAGTTACAATAATCAGCCCCAGCATTTT
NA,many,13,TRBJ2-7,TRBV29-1,CSVAAGSSYEQYF,TGCAGCGTTGCGGCAGGGAGCTCCTACGAGCAGTACTTC
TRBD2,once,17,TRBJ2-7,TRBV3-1,CASSRGLAGGYSYEQYF,TGTGCCAGCAGCCGAGGACTAGCGGGGGGCTATTCCTACGAGCAGTACTTC
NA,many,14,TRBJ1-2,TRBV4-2,CASSQDRGHYGYTF,TGTGCCAGCAGCCAAGATCGCGGCCACTATGGCTACACCTTC
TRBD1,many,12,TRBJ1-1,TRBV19,CASSIGTVEAFF,TGTGCCAGTAGTATTGGGACAGTTGAAGCTTTCTTT
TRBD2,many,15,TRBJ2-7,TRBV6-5,CASSYLAGETYEQYF,TGTGCCAGCAGTTACCTAGCGGGAGAGACCTACGAGCAGTACTTC
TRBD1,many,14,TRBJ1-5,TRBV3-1,CASSGTGGFQPQHF,TGTGCCAGCAGCGGGACAGGGGGCTTTCAGCCCCAGCATTTT
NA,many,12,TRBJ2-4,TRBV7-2,CASSLGLNIQYF,TGTGCCAGCAGCTTAGGCTTGAACATTCAGTACTTC
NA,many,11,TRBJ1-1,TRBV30,CACISNTEAFF,TGTGCCTGTATCTCGAACACTGAAGCTTTCTTT
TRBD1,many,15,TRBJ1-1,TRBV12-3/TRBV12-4,CASSPLQGLGTEAFF,TGTGCCAGCAGCCCACTACAGGGGCTAGGTACTGAAGCTTTCTTT
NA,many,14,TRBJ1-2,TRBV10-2,CASSGPARVHGYTF,TGCGCCAGCAGTGGCCCGGCTAGGGTGCATGGCTACACCTTC
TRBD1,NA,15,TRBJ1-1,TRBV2,CASRTGQGGNTEAFF,TGTGCCAGCAGAACGGGACAGGGAGGGAACACTGAAGCTTTCTTT
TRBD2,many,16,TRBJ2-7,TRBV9,CASSPRLAGGPYEQYF,TGTGCCAGCAGCCCCCGACTAGCGGGGGGTCCATACGAGCAGTACTTC
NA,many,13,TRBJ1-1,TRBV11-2,CASSFGQWTEAFF,TGTGCCAGCAGCTTTGGACAATGGACTGAAGCTTTCTTT
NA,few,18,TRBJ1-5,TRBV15,CATSGLTSGTGRGQPQHF,TGTGCCACCAGCGGGTTGACCTCCGGGACCGGGAGGGGTCAGCCCCAGCATTTT
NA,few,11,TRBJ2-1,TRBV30,CAWTGVMEQFF,TGTGCCTGGACGGGAGTGATGGAGCAGTTCTTC
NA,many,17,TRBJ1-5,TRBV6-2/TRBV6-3,CASSPRRGGKRDQPQHF,TGTGCCAGCAGCCCGCGCCGCGGGGGTAAAAGGGATCAGCCCCAGCATTTT
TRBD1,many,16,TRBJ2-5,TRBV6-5,CASSYEASRGQETQYF,TGTGCCAGCAGCTACGAGGCGTCCAGGGGGCAAGAGACCCAGTACTTC
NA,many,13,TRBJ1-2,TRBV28,CASRHRENWGYTF,TGTGCCAGCAGACACAGGGAGAACTGGGGCTACACCTTC
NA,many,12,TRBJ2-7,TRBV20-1,CSASLGTYEQYF,TGCAGTGCTAGTTTAGGAACCTACGAGCAGTACTTC
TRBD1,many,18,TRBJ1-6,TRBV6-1,CASSDPGQGRSYNSPLHF,TGTGCCAGCAGTGATCCGGGACAGGGCCGCTCCTATAATTCACCCCTCCACTTT
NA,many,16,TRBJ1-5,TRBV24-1,CATSDSRRYSNQPQHF,TGTGCCACCAGTGATTCGCGGAGATATAGCAATCAGCCCCAGCATTTT
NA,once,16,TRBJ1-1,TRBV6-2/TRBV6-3,CASSYVTGTRNTEAFF,TGTGCCAGCAGTTACGTGACCGGGACACGGAACACTGAAGCTTTCTTT
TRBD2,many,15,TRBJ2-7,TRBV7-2,CASSVWASGSYEQYF,TGTGCCAGCAGCGTTTGGGCTAGCGGGAGCTACGAGCAGTACTTC
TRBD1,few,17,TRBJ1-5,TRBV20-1,CSAGGQGRGGSNQPQHF,TGCAGTGCCGGGGGACAGGGAAGAGGGGGGAGCAATCAGCCCCAGCATTTT
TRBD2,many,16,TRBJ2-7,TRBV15,CATSRARLAGPYEQYF,TGTGCCACCAGCAGAGCCCGACTAGCGGGTCCCTACGAGCAGTACTTC
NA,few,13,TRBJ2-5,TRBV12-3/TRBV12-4,CASSGSPTETQYF,TGTGCCAGCAGCGGTAGCCCTACAGAGACCCAGTACTTC
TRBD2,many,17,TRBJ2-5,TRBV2,CASSAVEPGLALETQYF,TGTGCCAGCAGTGCCGTAGAGCCGGGACTAGCGTTGGAGACCCAGTACTTC
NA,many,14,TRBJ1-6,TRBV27,CASSSIGQTSPLHF,TGTGCCAGCAGCTCAATTGGACAGACTTCACCCCTCCACTTT
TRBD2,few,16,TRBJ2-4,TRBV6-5,CASSYTLTSGRDIQYF,TGTGCCAGCAGTTACACTTTGACTAGCGGGAGAGACATTCAGTACTTC
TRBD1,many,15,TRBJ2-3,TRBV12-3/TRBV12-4,CASRSTGVSTDTQYF,TGTGCCAGCAGGTCTACAGGGGTCAGCACAGATACGCAGTATTTT
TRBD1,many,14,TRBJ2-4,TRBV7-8,CASSLGQGLNIQYF,TGTGCCAGCAGCTTGGGACAGGGGTTAAACATTCAGTACTTC
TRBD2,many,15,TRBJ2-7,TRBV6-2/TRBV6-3,CASSYSRTSHYEQYF,TGTGCCAGCAGTTACTCCCGGACTAGCCACTACGAGCAGTACTTC
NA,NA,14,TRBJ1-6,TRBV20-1,CSASSPGMGSPLHF,TGCAGTGCTAGTTCCCCCGGGATGGGTTCACCCCTCCACTTT
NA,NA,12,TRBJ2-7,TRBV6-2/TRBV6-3,CASSSPVDEQYF,TGTGCCAGCAGTTCCCCTGTAGACGAGCAGTACTTC
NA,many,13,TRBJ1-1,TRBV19,CASRYTGNTEAFF,TGTGCCAGTAGATATACAGGGAACACTGAAGCTTTCTTT
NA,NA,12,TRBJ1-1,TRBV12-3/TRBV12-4,CANSSDGPEAFF,TGTGCCAACAGTTCGGACGGGCCTGAAGCTTTCTTT
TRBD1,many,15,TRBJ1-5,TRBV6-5,CASSRDRGQDQPQHF,TGTGCCAGCAGTAGGGACAGGGGGCAGGATCAGCCCCAGCATTTT
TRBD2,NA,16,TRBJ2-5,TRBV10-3,CAISGGLAGEGETQYF,TGTGCCATCAGTGGGGGACTAGCGGGAGAGGGAGAGACCCAGTACTTC
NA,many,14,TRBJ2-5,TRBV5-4,CASRHGTHQETQYF,TGTGCCAGCAGACACGGGACACACCAAGAGACCCAGTACTTC
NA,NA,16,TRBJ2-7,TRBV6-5,CASSYPTGPSSYEQYF,TGTGCCAGCAGTTACCCGACAGGACCTAGCTCCTACGAGCAGTACTTC
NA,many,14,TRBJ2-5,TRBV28,CASSLYLAQETQYF,TGTGCCAGCAGTTTATACTTGGCACAAGAGACCCAGTACTTC
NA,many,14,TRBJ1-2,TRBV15,CATSRDRVDYGYTF,TGTGCCACCAGCAGAGACAGGGTCGACTATGGCTACACCTTC
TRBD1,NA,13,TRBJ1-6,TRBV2,CAIPSTGNSPLHF,TGTGCCATCCCTTCGACAGGGAATTCACCCCTCCACTTT
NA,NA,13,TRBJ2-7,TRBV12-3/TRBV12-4,CASTNSLLYEQYF,TGTGCCAGCACCAATAGCCTACTGTACGAGCAGTACTTC
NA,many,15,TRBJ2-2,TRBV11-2,CASSRTVPNTGELFF,TGTGCCAGCAGTCGGACAGTCCCTAACACCGGGGAGCTGTTTTTT
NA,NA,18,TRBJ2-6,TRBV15,CATSSAAAGGSGANVLTF,TGTGCCACCAGCAGCGCCGCCGCAGGGGGGTCTGGGGCCAACGTCCTGACTTTC
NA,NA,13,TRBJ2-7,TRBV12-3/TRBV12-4,CASIQDWGYEQYF,TGTGCCAGCATCCAAGATTGGGGATACGAGCAGTACTTC
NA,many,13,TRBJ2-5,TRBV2,CASGSRRGETQYF,TGTGCCTCAGGTTCACGGAGGGGGGAGACCCAGTACTTC
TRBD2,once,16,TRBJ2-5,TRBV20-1,CSAFSSGLAGTETQYF,TGCAGTGCTTTCTCCTCGGGACTAGCGGGAACCGAGACCCAGTACTTC